The following is a T cell receptor beta chain sequence with its context. No cognate antigen has been identified for it. Nothing much larger sits one base from this clone, and base qualities are not available. The immunoSEQ Assay was the method used to sequence TCRbeta CDR3 regions. After extraction, genomic DNA underwent amplification by bias-controlled multiplex PCR, followed by high-throughput sequencing. The authors processed their data as follows. To quantify the absolute abundance of every unique TCRbeta CDR3 region, sequences were collapsed and filtered. Usable DNA was measured by amplifying reference genes present in all nucleated cells, and TCRbeta template counts were normalized to that usable DNA to estimate T cell fraction. Repertoire TCRs were annotated as SARS-CoV-2-specific when V gene, CDR3 amino acid sequence and J gene were exactly matched to a known reactive TCR set. The reference SARS-CoV-2 TCR set was obtained from MIRA and was filtered for enrichment in COVID-19-positive ImmuneCODE repertoires, whereby public or cross-reactive TCRs were removed. Drawing on the MIRA antigens, annotated TCRs were analysed further at the level of specific ORF or position within ORF. Breadth was defined as the number of annotated unique rearrangements divided by the total number of unique productive rearrangements, and depth was defined as the summed frequency of the annotated unique rearrangements. Group comparisons of TCR breadth used two-sided Wilcoxon rank-sum tests. TCRdb retrieved this table from immuneACCESS and kept in-frame rearrangements only. Not all clones are present; in checked studies, unresolved V genes account for under half, and no reason is known for the remainder. V and J calls and clone size are those listed in that table; D and trimming were worked out from the DNA. Counted in this sample were under 500,000 clones; about 92% of them appeared once. The ten largest make up more than 1.5% of the sample.

The entry originates in a study of Ad26.COV2.S vaccination and SARS-CoV-2 variants (dated by TCRdb to the early 2020s). Looking at the study overall: Donors in the vaccine arm were drawn from COV1001, a multicentre, randomized, double-blind, placebo-controlled phase I-IIa trial testing Ad26.COV2.S in healthy adults. Participants in the trial were split at random into five groups of five each, receiving low-dose or high-dose Ad26.COV2.S once or twice, or else placebo on both occasions. Sequencing of the TCRbeta repertoire served to evaluate the specificity and breadth of SARS-CoV-2-reactive T cell receptors following Ad26.COV2.S vaccination. Ad26.COV2.S was administered intramuscularly at 5 x 10^10 or 1 x 10^11 viral particles, either as a single shot or as two shots given 56 days apart. Investigators remained blinded to trial group allocation during experiments and outcome assessment. The TCR-sequenced set comprised about 32 samples: approximately 20 Ad26.COV2.S vaccine recipients, 5 placebo recipients and 8 SARS-CoV-2 convalescent individuals. What the research found in general, with its limitations: Spike-specific TCR breadth was higher in Ad26.COV2.S recipients than in placebo recipients (P = 0.0014). It was noted by the authors that total T cell responses may have been underestimated by the TCR breadth and depth analyses. The study lacked the statistical power to compare responses across vaccine doses or regimens. Substantial breadth of spike-specific CD8+ and CD4+ T cell responses was reported after vaccination. Comparable non-spike TCR breadth was observed between vaccine and placebo recipients, consistent with only spike being contained in the vaccine.

From its cysteine to its phenylalanine, the CDR3 spans 12 amino acids. Only the CDR3 DNA is retained, 36 bases long and in frame from the first base. V sheds 0 bases and J sheds 7 bases, leaving 6 bases between their ends. According to the germline V gene (reference sequence), CDR1 reads MNHNY and CDR2 reads SVGAGI. This specimen's treatment or condition label, interpreted: about 20 received Ad26.COV2.S at low or high dose, single or two shots; about 5 received placebo; per-sample allocation not given. For vaccine and placebo recipients, repertoires were sequenced using samples collected on day 63 after the first injection. Cohort 1b enrolled roughly 25 adults aged 18-55 years at a single site in Boston, USA, between 29 July and 7 August 2020. Ad26.COV2.S was a replication-incompetent adenovirus type 26 vector that expressed a prefusion-stabilized SARS-CoV-2 spike protein derived from the original Wuhan strain.

This sequence was found in a person between 18 and 65 years old who received the Ad26.COV2.S COVID-19 vaccine or a placebo. The sequence links TRBV6-6 to TRBJ2-5; TRBD2 is perhaps the D gene, given 6 matching bases. This specimen consisted of peripheral blood, obtained in a trial of Ad26.COV2.S vaccine versus placebo. The bases are TGTGCCAGCAGTTACTCGGGGGGGACCCAGTACTTC. Translated, it gives CASSYSGGTQYF.